The 6 T cell receptor beta chains given below trace back to one sample, sequenced in a study of T cell responses to AZD1222 COVID-19 vaccine. Libraries were prepared by immunoSEQ multiplex PCR; TCRdb keeps only in-frame clonotypes and omits some of them. Seen here are approximately 100,000 clones, less than 90% observed once, and the top ten hold 15% to 20%. This specimen was peripheral blood, taken on day 0 of AZD1222 vaccination. These receptors were collected from an adult in good health.

The chain employs TRBV18 and TRBJ2-3; TRBD2 matches 11 bases. Trimming at V came to 1 base and at J to 0 bases, leaving 6 bases not matched to a gene. Looked up from germline, CDR1 is KGHSH and CDR2 is LQKENI. This CDR3 spans 18 amino acids. The CDR3 protein is CASSPRGTSGLSTDTQYF. Here the CDR3 DNA reads TGTGCCAGCTCACCACGAGGGACTAGCGGACTTAGCACAGATACGCAGTATTTT. The whole variable domain, filled in from reference TRBV18 and TRBJ2-3, reads NAGVMQNPRHLVRRRGQEARLRCSPMKGHSHVYWYRQLPEEGLKFMVYLQKENIIDESGMPKERFSAEFPKEGPSILRIQQVVRGDSAAYFCASSPRGTSGLSTDTQYFGPGTRLTVL.

The chain has TRBV7-9 and TRBJ2-7, with a tentative D call TRBD1 (5 bases). The germline CDR1 and CDR2 sequences are SEHNR and FQNEAQ (reference sequence). V lost 4 bases, J lost 4 bases, and 26 bases lay in between. This CDR3 spans 18 amino acids. This CDR3 is CASSWNPDQGHSLYEQYF. The CDR3 DNA reads as TGTGCCAGCAGCTGGAACCCCGATCAAGGACACTCTTTATACGAGCAGTACTTC. The full variable domain, completed using reference TRBV7-9 and TRBJ2-7, is DTGVSQNPRHKITKRGQNVTFRCDPISEHNRLYWYRQTLGQGPEFLTYFQNEAQLEKSRLLSDRFSAERPKGSFSTLEIQRTEQGDSAMYLCASSWNPDQGHSLYEQYFGPGTRLTVT.

The V call is TRBV14, the J call TRBJ2-2; no firm D call. The CDR3 sequence is 13 residues long. CDR1 SGHDN and CDR2 FVKESK come from the germline V gene. Trimming cost V 1 base and J 5 bases, with 5 bases left between them. The CDR3 DNA is TGTGCCAGCAGCCAAGTCCGTACCGGGGAGCTGTTTTTT. This gives the protein CASSQVRTGELFF.

This rearrangement joins TRBV30 to TRBJ1-6; D is unclear. This CDR3 contains 15 residues. CDR1 is GTSNPN and CDR2 is SVGIG in the germline V gene (reference sequence). Trimming left V 4 bases short and J 10 bases short, with 20 bases between. Written as DNA, the CDR3 is TGTGCCTGGACACTGGCGGCCGCCGGGGTCTCACCCCTCCACTTT. This codes for CAWTLAAAGVSPLHF.

The chain joins TRBV5-3 to TRBJ2-3; 12 bases are a match to TRBD2. TRBV5-3 belongs to the ORF category, with a function that is uncertain. The CDR3 is 19 residues long. J was trimmed by 5 bases and V by 0 bases; bases with no gene match: 13. The CDR3 protein is CARSLASSGRANGVDTQYF. In DNA, the CDR3 is TGTGCCAGAAGCTTGGCGTCTAGCGGGAGGGCCAACGGGGTAGATACGCAGTATTTT.

The chain recombines TRBV19 with TRBJ1-2; 7 bases line up with TRBD1. The V gene end was trimmed by 4 bases and the J gene end by 4 bases; junction bases not matched to a gene: 3. This CDR3 contains 13 residues. Germline V gene lookup returns CDR1 LNHDA and CDR2 SQIVND (reference sequence). In nucleotides, the CDR3 is TGTGCCAGTAGTAGGGACAGAAGCTATGGCTACACCTTC. This encodes CASSRDRSYGYTF.